The rows below give T cell receptor beta chains drawn from one sample of a study of response to subunit inactivated influenza vaccine. TCRdb passed the RT-PCR reads through MiXCR, listing each CDR3 protein once. The sample lists about 540,000 distinct CDR3 sequences; roughly a quarter were seen once. The sample also formed part of further work on T cells expressing NK-cell markers.

Material: CD4+ T cells sorted from PBMCs, obtained approximately 12 days after vaccination. These receptor sequences come from a man aged 50 or older who received an inactivated influenza vaccine. Both conserved end residues are part of each CDR3. D genes are given only for firm matches. Clone size is not always given. Where it is, it says once, few, many or a class for expanded clones.

TRBJ2-5 | . | . | TRBV9 | 14 | TGTGCCAGCAGCGTAGCTCCCCAGCAAGAGACCCAGTACTTC | CASSVAPQQETQYF
TRBJ1-2 | . | many | TRBV5-1 | 14 | TGCGCCAGCAGCGCCTCGGGAAGGGAGTATGGCTACACCTTC | CASSASGREYGYTF
TRBJ1-1 | TRBD1 | . | TRBV15 | 15 | TGTGCCACCAGCAGATTCAGGGGGCTGGACACTGAAGCTTTCTTT | CATSRFRGLDTEAFF
TRBJ2-7 | . | few | TRBV12-3/TRBV12-4 | 15 | TGTGCCAGCAGTTTCCAGGGTCTAGGACCCAGCGAGCAGTACTTC | CASSFQGLGPSEQYF
TRBJ2-2 | . | . | TRBV5-1 | 15 | TGCGCCAGCAGCTTGGCTCAGCCGAACACCGGGGAGCTGTTTTTT | CASSLAQPNTGELFF
TRBJ1-6 | . | few | TRBV12-3/TRBV12-4 | 14 | TGTGCCAGCAGTTCCCGTCCAGAGAGTTCACCCCTCCACTTT | CASSSRPESSPLHF
TRBJ2-5 | . | . | TRBV15 | 13 | TGTGCCACCAGCAGAGATACAGAAGAGACCCAGTACTTC | CATSRDTEETQYF
TRBJ2-7 | TRBD2 | many | TRBV29-1 | 14 | TGCAGCGTCGGCGAGCGGGAGGGAGCCTACGAGCAGTACTTC | CSVGEREGAYEQYF
TRBJ1-5 | TRBD1 | . | TRBV12-3/TRBV12-4 | 14 | TGTGCCAGCAGGCCGGGACAGGGAGGAAGGCCCCAGCATTTT | CASRPGQGGRPQHF
TRBJ2-5 | . | . | TRBV20-1 | 15 | TGCAGTGCTAGTTATGCGGACAAGGCCCAGCAGACCCAGTACTTC | CSASYADKAQQTQYF
TRBJ1-2 | . | . | TRBV12-3/TRBV12-4 | 15 | TGTGCCAGCAGTCCTGTCCCCTCCCACTCCTATGGCTACACCTTC | CASSPVPSHSYGYTF